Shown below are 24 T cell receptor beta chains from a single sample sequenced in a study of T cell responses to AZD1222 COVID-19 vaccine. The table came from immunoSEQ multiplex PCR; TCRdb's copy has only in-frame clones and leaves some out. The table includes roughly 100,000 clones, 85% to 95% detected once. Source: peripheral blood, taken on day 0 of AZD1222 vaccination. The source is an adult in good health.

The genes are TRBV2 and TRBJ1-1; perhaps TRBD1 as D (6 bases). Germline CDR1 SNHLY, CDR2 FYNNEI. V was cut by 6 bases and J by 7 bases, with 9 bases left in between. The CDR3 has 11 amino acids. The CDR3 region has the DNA TGTGCCAGCAGCGGGGGCATTGAAGCTTTCTTT. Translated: CASSGGIEAFF. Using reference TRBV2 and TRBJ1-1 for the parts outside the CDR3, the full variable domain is EPEVTQTPSHQVTQMGQEVILRCVPISNHLYFYWYRQILGQKVEFLVSFYNNEISEKSEIFDDQFSVERPDGSNFTLKIRSTKLEDSAMYFCASSGGIEAFFGQGTRLTVV.

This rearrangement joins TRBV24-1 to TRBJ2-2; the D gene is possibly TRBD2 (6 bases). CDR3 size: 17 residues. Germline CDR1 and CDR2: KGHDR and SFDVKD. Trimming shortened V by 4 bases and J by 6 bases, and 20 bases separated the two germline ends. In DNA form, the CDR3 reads TGTGCCACCAGTGACAACGACGCCCGACTAGTATCCGGGGAGCTGTTTTTT. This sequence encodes CATSDNDARLVSGELFF.

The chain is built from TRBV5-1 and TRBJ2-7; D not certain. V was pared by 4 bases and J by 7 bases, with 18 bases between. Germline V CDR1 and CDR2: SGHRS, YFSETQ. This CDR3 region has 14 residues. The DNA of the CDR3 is TGCGCCAGCAGCCAACTGGGTTCCGGAACGGAGCAGTACTTC. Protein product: CASSQLGSGTEQYF. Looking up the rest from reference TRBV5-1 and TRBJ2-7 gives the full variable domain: KAGVTQTPRYLIKTRGQQVTLSCSPISGHRSVSWYQQTPGQGLQFLFEYFSETQRNKGNFPGRFSGRQFSNSRSEMNVSTLELGDSALYLCASSQLGSGTEQYFGPGTRLTVT.

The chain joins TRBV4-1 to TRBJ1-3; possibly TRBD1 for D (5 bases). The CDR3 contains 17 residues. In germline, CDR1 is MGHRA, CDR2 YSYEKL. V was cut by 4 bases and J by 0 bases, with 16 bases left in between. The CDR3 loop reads CASSPRWDWSSGNTIYF. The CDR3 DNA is TGCGCCAGCAGCCCGAGATGGGACTGGAGCTCTGGAAACACCATATATTTT.

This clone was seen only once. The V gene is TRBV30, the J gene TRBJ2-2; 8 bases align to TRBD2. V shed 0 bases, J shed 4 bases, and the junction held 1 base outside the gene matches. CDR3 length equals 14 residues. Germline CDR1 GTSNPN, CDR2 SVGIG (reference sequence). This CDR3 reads CAWSVGGGTGELFF. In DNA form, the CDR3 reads TGTGCCTGGAGTGTCGGGGGGGGCACCGGGGAGCTGTTTTTT.

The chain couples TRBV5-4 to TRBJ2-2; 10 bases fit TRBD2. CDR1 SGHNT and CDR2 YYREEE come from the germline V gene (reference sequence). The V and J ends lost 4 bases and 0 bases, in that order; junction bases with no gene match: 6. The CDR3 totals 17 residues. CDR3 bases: TGTGCCAGCAGCCGATCTGGACTAGCGGCGAACACCGGGGAGCTGTTTTTT. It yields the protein CASSRSGLAANTGELFF.

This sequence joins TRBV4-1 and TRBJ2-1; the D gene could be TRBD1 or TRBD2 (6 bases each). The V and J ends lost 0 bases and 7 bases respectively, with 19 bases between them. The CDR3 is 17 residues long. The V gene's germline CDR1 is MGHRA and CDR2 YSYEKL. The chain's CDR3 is CASSQDRGERSGNEQFF. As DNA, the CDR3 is TGCGCCAGCAGCCAAGATAGGGGGGAGCGATCGGGGAATGAGCAGTTCTTC.

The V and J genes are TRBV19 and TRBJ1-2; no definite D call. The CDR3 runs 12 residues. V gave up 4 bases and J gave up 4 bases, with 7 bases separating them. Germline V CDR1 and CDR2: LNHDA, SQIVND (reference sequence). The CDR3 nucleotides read TGTGCCAGTAGTAGAGCACTCTATGGCTACACCTTC. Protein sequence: CASSRALYGYTF.

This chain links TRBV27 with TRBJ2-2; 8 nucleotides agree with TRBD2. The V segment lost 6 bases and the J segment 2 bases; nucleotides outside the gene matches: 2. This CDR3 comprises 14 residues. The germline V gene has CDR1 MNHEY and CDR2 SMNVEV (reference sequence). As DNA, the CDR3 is TGTGCCAGCAGAGGACTAGCAAACACCGGGGAGCTGTTTTTT. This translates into CASRGLANTGELFF.

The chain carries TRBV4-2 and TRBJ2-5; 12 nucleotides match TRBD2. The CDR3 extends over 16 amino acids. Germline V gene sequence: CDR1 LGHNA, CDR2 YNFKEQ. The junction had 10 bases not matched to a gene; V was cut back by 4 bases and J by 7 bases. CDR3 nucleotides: TGTGCCAGCAGCCCGACTAGCGGGGGATCAATGGGGACCCAGTACTTC. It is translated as CASSPTSGGSMGTQYF.

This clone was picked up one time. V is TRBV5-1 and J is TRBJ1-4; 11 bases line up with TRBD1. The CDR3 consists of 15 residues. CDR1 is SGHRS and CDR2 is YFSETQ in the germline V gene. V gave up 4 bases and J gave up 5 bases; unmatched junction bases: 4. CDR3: CASSLRTGGNEKLFF. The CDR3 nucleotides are TGCGCCAGCAGCCTACGGACAGGGGGCAATGAAAAACTGTTTTTT.

This CDR3 reads CASSRDRRTEAFF. Written as DNA, the CDR3 is TGTGCCAGCAGCCGGGACAGGCGAACTGAAGCTTTCTTT. V and J are TRBV3-1 (or the pseudogene TRBV3-2) and TRBJ1-1, with 8 nucleotides matching TRBD1. From germline, CDR1 is LGHDT and CDR2 YNNKEL (reference sequence). Trimming removed 4 bases from V and 5 bases from J; junction bases left unmatched: 3. The CDR3 covers 13 residues.

The chain's CDR3 is CASSQEPGRLYEQYF. The CDR3 region has the DNA TGTGCCAGCAGCCAAGAACCGGGACGGTTATACGAGCAGTACTTC. The V and J genes are TRBV3-1 (or the pseudogene TRBV3-2) and TRBJ2-7; D tentatively fits TRBD1 or TRBD2 (5 bases each). Germline lookup yields CDR1 LGHDT and CDR2 YNNKEL (reference sequence). V was cut by 0 bases and J by 4 bases, with 13 bases left in between. This CDR3 spans 15 amino acids.

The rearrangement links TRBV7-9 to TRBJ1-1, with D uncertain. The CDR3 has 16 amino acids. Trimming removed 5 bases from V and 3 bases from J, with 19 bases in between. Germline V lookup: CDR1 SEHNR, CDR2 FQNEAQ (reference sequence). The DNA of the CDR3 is TGTGCCAGCAGCCCCGCCAGGTCGAAATTATACACTGAAGCTTTCTTT. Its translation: CASSPARSKLYTEAFF.

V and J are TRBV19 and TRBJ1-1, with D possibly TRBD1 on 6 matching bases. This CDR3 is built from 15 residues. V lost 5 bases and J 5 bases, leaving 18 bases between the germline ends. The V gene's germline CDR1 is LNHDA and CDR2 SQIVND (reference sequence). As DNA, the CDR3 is TGTGCCAGTAGTCCAGAGGACAGCTCGCGAACTGAAGCTTTCTTT. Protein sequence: CASSPEDSSRTEAFF.

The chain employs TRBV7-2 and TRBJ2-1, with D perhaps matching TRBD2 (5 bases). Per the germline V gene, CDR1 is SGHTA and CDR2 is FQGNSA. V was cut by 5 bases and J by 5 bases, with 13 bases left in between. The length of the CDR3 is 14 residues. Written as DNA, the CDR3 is TGTGCCAGCAGCCCTAAGAGGGTCAACAATGAGCAGTTCTTC. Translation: CASSPKRVNNEQFF.

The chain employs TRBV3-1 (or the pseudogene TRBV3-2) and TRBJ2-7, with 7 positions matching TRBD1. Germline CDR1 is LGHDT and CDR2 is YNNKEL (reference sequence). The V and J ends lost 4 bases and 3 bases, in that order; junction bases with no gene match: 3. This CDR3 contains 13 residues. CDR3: CASSRDSYYEQYF. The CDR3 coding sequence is TGTGCCAGCAGCCGGGACAGCTACTACGAGCAGTACTTC.

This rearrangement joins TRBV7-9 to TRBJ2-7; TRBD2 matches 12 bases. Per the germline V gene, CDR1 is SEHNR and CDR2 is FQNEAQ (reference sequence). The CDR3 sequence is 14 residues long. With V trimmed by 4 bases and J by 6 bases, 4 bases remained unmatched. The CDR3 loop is CASSSSGRAGEQYF. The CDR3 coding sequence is TGTGCCAGCAGCTCTAGCGGGAGGGCCGGCGAGCAGTACTTC.

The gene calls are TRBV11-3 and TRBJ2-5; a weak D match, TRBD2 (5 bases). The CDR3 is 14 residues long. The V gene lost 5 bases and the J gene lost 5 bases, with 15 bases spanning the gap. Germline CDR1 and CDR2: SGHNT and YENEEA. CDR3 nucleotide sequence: TGTGCCAGCAGCCATGATACTTCGGGGGAGACCCAGTACTTC. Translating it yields CASSHDTSGETQYF.

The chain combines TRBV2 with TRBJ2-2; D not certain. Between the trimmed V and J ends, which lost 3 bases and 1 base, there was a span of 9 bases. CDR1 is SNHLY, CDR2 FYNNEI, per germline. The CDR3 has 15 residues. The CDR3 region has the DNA TGTGCCAGCAGTGAGCACGGCCAGAACACCGGGGAGCTGTTTTTT. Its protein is CASSEHGQNTGELFF.

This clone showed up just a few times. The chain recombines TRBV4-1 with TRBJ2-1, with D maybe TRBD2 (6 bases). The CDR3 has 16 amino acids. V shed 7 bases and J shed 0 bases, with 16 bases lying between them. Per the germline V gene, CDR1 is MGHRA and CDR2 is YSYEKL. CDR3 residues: CASKIGGGSSYNEQFF. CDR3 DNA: TGCGCCAGCAAGATCGGCGGAGGGAGCTCCTACAATGAGCAGTTCTTC.

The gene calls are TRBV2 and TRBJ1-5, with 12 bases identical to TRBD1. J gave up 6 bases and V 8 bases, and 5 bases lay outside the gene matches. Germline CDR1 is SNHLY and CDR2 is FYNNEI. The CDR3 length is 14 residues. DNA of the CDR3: TGTGCCAGCGCCGGGACAGGGGGCAGTCAGCCCCAGCATTTT. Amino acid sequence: CASAGTGGSQPQHF. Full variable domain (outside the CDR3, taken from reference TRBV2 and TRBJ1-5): EPEVTQTPSHQVTQMGQEVILRCVPISNHLYFYWYRQILGQKVEFLVSFYNNEISEKSEIFDDQFSVERPDGSNFTLKIRSTKLEDSAMYFCASAGTGGSQPQHFGDGTRLSIL.

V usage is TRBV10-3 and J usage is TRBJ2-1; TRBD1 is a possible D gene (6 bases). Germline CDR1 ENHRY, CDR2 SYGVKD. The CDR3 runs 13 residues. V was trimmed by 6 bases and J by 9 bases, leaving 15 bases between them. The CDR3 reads CAISTTGSGEQFF. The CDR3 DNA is TGTGCCATCAGCACCACAGGGTCTGGTGAGCAGTTCTTC.

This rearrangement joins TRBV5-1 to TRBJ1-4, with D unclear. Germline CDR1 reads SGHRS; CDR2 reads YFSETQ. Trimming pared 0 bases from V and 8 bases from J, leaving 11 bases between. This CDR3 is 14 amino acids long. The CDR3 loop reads CASSLESREEKLFF. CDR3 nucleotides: TGCGCCAGCAGCTTGGAATCAAGGGAGGAAAAACTGTTTTTT.